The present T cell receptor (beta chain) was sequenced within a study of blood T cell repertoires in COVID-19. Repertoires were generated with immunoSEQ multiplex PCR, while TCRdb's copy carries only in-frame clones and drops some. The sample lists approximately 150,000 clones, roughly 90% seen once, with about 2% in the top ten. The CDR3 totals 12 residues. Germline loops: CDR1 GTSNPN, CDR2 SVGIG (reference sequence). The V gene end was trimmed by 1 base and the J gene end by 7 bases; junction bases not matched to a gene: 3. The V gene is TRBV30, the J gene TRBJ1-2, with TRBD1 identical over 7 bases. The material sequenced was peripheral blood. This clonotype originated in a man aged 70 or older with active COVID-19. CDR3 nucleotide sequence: TGTGCCTGGAGTGCGACAGGGTCTGGCTACACCTTC. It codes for CAWSATGSGYTF.